The 21 T cell receptor beta chains below were found in one sample sequenced in a study of Graves' ophthalmopathy and Graves' hyperthyroidism. The sequenced template was RNA, covering the TCR beta CDR3 region. RT-PCR was first run with HTBI primers, then multiplex PCR in a second round. TCRdb analysed the multiplex PCR reads with MiXCR anew, one entry per CDR3 protein. The table lists about 500,000 distinct CDR3 sequences, around an eighth of them singletons. The specimen sequenced was blood. These receptors all come from a woman aged 25 to 39 with Graves' ophthalmopathy.

This clonotype was observed a handful of times. The gene calls are TRBV18 and TRBJ1-2; 10 bases agree with TRBD1. The CDR3 length is 13 residues. Germline CDR1 and CDR2: KGHSH and LQKENI. With V trimmed by 5 bases and J by 8 bases, 5 bases remained unmatched. In DNA, the CDR3 is TGTGCCAGCTCAGACCGGGACAGGGGAGGCTACACCTTC. Encoded protein: CASSDRDRGGYTF.

This clonotype was observed many times. J is TRBJ1-2 and V is TRBV24-1, with a weak D call TRBD1 (6 bases). This CDR3 comprises 14 residues. CDR1 is KGHDR, CDR2 SFDVKD, per germline. Trimming shortened V by 4 bases and J by 8 bases, and 16 bases separated the two germline ends. Here the CDR3 DNA reads TGTGCCACCAGTGACCGCGGACAGTCTCGGGGCTACACCTTC. It codes for CATSDRGQSRGYTF.

The chain carries TRBV12-3 or TRBV12-4 and TRBJ2-7, with D possibly TRBD1 on 6 matching bases. This CDR3 is built from 14 residues. Trimming removed 3 bases from V and 3 bases from J, with 12 bases in between. The CDR3 protein is CASSFGGGNYEQYF. CDR3 in DNA: TGTGCCAGCAGTTTTGGGGGCGGAAACTACGAGCAGTACTTC.

This clonotype has a handful of counts. V gene TRBV30 combines with J gene TRBJ1-2; possibly TRBD1 for D (5 bases). The germline V gene encodes CDR1 GTSNPN and CDR2 SVGIG (reference sequence). The V and J ends lost 3 bases and 4 bases respectively, with 21 bases between them. There are 16 residues in the CDR3. The CDR3 spells CAWSLQGTDTPYGYTF. In DNA, the CDR3 is TGTGCCTGGAGCCTCCAAGGGACCGACACTCCCTATGGCTACACCTTC.

The chain couples TRBV20-1 to TRBJ1-1; 7 bases are shared with TRBD1. The CDR3 has 14 amino acids. The V segment lost 5 bases and the J segment 4 bases; nucleotides outside the gene matches: 10. Germline V lookup: CDR1 DFQATT, CDR2 SNEGSKA (reference sequence). Here the CDR3 DNA reads TGCAGTGCTGCGATAGGGGGCGCAGGCACTGAAGCTTTCTTT. This sequence encodes CSAAIGGAGTEAFF.

This clonotype was seen at least ten times. The chain is built from TRBV29-1 and TRBJ1-1, with a weak D call TRBD1 (5 bases). CDR3 length: 14 residues. V was pared by 4 bases and J by 4 bases, with 16 bases between. Germline assignment: CDR1 SQVTM and CDR2 ANQGSEA. CDR3 sequence (DNA): TGCAGCGTTGGAGGGGCAACGGTGGTCACTGAAGCTTTCTTT. It codes for CSVGGATVVTEAFF.

CDR3 amino acids: CSSLGGKPYTEAFF. The CDR3, as DNA: TGCAGCTCCCTGGGAGGCAAACCTTACACTGAAGCTTTCTTT. V is TRBV29-1 and J is TRBJ1-1; D gene unclear. The V end lost 8 bases, the J end lost 3 bases, and 19 bases lay between the germline ends. The CDR3 spans 14 residues. CDR1 is SQVTM and CDR2 is ANQGSEA in the germline V gene.

This clonotype was observed many times. J is TRBJ1-1 and V is TRBV6-1; 8 bases are a match to TRBD1. Germline loops: CDR1 MNHNS, CDR2 SASEGT. This CDR3 is 13 amino acids long. J was trimmed by 7 bases and V by 6 bases; bases with no gene match: 7. The CDR3 DNA sequence: TGTGCCAGCAGCGGGACAGGCCTCGTTGAAGCTTTCTTT. The encoded protein is CASSGTGLVEAFF.

This clonotype has just a few counts. The rearrangement links TRBV5-1 to TRBJ2-7; maybe TRBD1 (5 bases). The CDR3 runs 13 residues. Trimming removed 3 bases at V and 6 bases at J, with 13 bases between. From germline, CDR1 is SGHRS and CDR2 YFSETQ. CDR3 DNA: TGCGCCAGCAGCTCCCAGGGTTTCTCCGAGCAGTACTTC. Its translation: CASSSQGFSEQYF.

This clonotype was observed at least ten times. The rearrangement joins TRBV28 to TRBJ2-7; no clear D. CDR1 MDHEN and CDR2 SYDVKM come from the germline V gene. This CDR3 is 12 amino acids long. The V and J ends lost 2 bases and 5 bases respectively, with 7 bases between them. The CDR3 nucleotides read TGTGCCAGCAGTTTAATTGGGGACGAGCAGTACTTC. This encodes CASSLIGDEQYF.

This clonotype was found many times. This sequence joins TRBV19 and TRBJ2-4; no firm D call. The V gene lost 5 bases and the J gene lost 0 bases, with 11 bases spanning the gap. This CDR3 spans 15 amino acids. The germline V gene has CDR1 LNHDA and CDR2 SQIVND (reference sequence). CDR3: CASSEAGVAKNIQYF. DNA of the CDR3: TGTGCCAGTAGTGAGGCTGGGGTAGCCAAAAACATTCAGTACTTC. The whole variable domain, filled in from reference TRBV19 and TRBJ2-4, reads DGGITQSPKYLFRKEGQNVTLSCEQNLNHDAMYWYRQDPGQGLRLIYYSQIVNDFQKGDIAEGYSVSREKKESFPLTVTSAQKNPTAFYLCASSEAGVAKNIQYFGAGTRLSVL.

The chain employs TRBV28 and TRBJ1-6, with D maybe TRBD1 (5 bases). V was cut by 5 bases and J by 10 bases, with 15 bases left in between. Germline loops: CDR1 MDHEN, CDR2 SYDVKM. This CDR3 contains 14 residues. CDR3 DNA sequence: TGTGCCAGCAGTCCGAGGACAAGCAGCTCACCCCTCCACTTT. Translated: CASSPRTSSSPLHF.

J is TRBJ1-2 and V is TRBV10-3; no firm D call. CDR3 length: 15 residues. Germline V gene lookup returns CDR1 ENHRY and CDR2 SYGVKD. The V end was cut by 2 bases, the J end by 0 bases, with 10 bases between. The CDR3: CAISEIEASNYGYTF. CDR3 nucleotide sequence: TGTGCCATCAGTGAGATAGAGGCCTCTAACTATGGCTACACCTTC.

The chain links TRBV25-1 to TRBJ2-5, with D perhaps TRBD1 (5 bases). Germline CDR1 and CDR2: MGHDK and SYGVNS. The CDR3 spans 15 residues. The germline V and J ends were trimmed by 6 bases and 2 bases, with 16 bases remaining between them. Written as DNA, the CDR3 is TGTGCCAGCAGGCGATCACAAGGGGAACAAGAGACCCAGTACTTC. Encoded protein: CASRRSQGEQETQYF.

V and J are TRBV9 and TRBJ2-2; perhaps TRBD2 as D (5 bases). The CDR3 runs 15 residues. The V gene's germline CDR1 is SGDLS and CDR2 YYNGEE. Trimming left V 4 bases short and J 1 base short, with 11 bases between. CDR3 in DNA: TGTGCCAGCAGCCTGGAGCGGAAGAACACCGGGGAGCTGTTTTTT. Its translation: CASSLERKNTGELFF. Supplemented by reference TRBV9 and TRBJ2-2, the full variable domain reads DSGVTQTPKHLITATGQRVTLRCSPRSGDLSVYWYQQSLDQGLQFLIQYYNGEERAKGNILERFSAQQFPDLHSELNLSSLELGDSALYFCASSLERKNTGELFFGEGSRLTVL.

The sample holds many counts of this clonotype. The CDR3 loop is CATSDSRQGVNQPQHF. The DNA of the CDR3 is TGTGCCACCAGTGATTCCCGACAGGGGGTGAATCAGCCCCAGCATTTT. The V call is TRBV24-1, the J call TRBJ1-5; the match to TRBD1 covers 9 bases. The CDR3 is 16 residues long. The V segment lost 2 bases and the J segment 4 bases; nucleotides outside the gene matches: 5. Germline CDR1 and CDR2: KGHDR and SFDVKD.

This clonotype was counted many times. The chain uses TRBV6-1 and TRBJ1-5, with a tentative D call TRBD1 (6 bases). The CDR3 spans 16 residues. The V and J ends lost 8 bases and 0 bases respectively, with 17 bases between them. Germline loops: CDR1 MNHNS, CDR2 SASEGT. CDR3 in amino acids: CASHIQQGYSNQPQHF. Written as DNA, the CDR3 is TGTGCCAGCCACATCCAACAGGGTTATAGCAATCAGCCCCAGCATTTT.

This clonotype was picked up many times. The chain links TRBV6-1 to TRBJ1-6; D unresolved. Germline CDR1 is MNHNS and CDR2 is SASEGT. Trimming removed 5 bases from V and 4 bases from J, with 9 bases in between. The CDR3 contains 14 residues. The CDR3: CASSLQAYNSPLHF. The CDR3 nucleotides read TGTGCCAGCAGTCTTCAGGCTTATAATTCACCCCTCCACTTT.

This clonotype was counted ten times or more. This sequence joins TRBV6-1 and TRBJ2-2, with 7 bases that match TRBD2. Germline CDR1 MNHNS, CDR2 SASEGT. V gave up 5 bases and J gave up 7 bases; unmatched junction bases: 4. This CDR3 comprises 13 residues. Written as DNA, the CDR3 is TGTGCCAGCAGTACGGCGGGGGTCGGGGAGCTGTTTTTT. This codes for CASSTAGVGELFF.

The chain uses TRBV6-1 and TRBJ2-5, with TRBD2 identical over 9 bases. Germline trimming cut 3 bases from V and 1 base from J; bases unmatched to any gene: 3. The length of the CDR3 is 15 residues. From germline, CDR1 is MNHNS and CDR2 SASEGT. The CDR3, as DNA: TGTGCCAGCAGTGACATGGGACTAGCCCAAGAGACCCAGTACTTC. This gives the protein CASSDMGLAQETQYF.

This clonotype was recorded many times. The chain uses TRBV18 and TRBJ2-7; no reliable D call. Germline V gene lookup returns CDR1 KGHSH and CDR2 LQKENI. This CDR3 has 14 residues. V was trimmed by 2 bases and J by 3 bases, leaving 11 bases between them. DNA of the CDR3: TGTGCCAGCTCACCATACCAGGAAAACTACGAGCAGTACTTC. Translating it yields CASSPYQENYEQYF. Variable domain in full (rest from reference TRBV18 and TRBJ2-7): NAGVMQNPRHLVRRRGQEARLRCSPMKGHSHVYWYRQLPEEGLKFMVYLQKENIIDESGMPKERFSAEFPKEGPSILRIQQVVRGDSAAYFCASSPYQENYEQYFGPGTRLTVT.